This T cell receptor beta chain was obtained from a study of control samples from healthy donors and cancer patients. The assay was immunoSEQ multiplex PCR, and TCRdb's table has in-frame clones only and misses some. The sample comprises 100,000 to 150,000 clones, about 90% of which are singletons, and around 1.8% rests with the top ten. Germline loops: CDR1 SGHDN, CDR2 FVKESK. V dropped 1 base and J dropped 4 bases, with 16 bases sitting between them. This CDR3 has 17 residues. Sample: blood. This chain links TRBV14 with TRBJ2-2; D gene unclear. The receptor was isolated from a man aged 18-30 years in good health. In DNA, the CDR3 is TGTGCCAGCAGCCAAGCACTTGAGGTCATAAGCACCGGGGAGCTGTTTTTT. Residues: CASSQALEVISTGELFF.